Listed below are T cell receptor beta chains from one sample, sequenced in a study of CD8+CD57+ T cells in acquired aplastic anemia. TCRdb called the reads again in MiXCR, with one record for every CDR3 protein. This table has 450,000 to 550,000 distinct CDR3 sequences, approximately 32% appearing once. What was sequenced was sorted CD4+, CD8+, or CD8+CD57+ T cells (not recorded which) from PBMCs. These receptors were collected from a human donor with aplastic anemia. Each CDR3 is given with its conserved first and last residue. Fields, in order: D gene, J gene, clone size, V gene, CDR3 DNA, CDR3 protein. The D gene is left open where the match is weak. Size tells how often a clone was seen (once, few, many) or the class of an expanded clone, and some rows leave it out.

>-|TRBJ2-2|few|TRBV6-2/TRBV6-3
TGTGCCAGCACGCGGGGCGGGAACACCGGGGAGCTGTTTTTT
CASTRGGNTGELFF
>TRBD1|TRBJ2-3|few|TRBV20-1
TGCAGTGCTAACCGGGACAGGAGCACAGATACGCAGTATTTT
CSANRDRSTDTQYF
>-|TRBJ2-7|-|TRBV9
TGTGCCAGCAGCGTAGCACAGGGAGTCTACGAGCAGTACTTC
CASSVAQGVYEQYF
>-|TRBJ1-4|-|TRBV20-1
TGCAGTGCTAGGGAATCGACGGCAACTAATGAAAAACTGTTTTTT
CSARESTATNEKLFF
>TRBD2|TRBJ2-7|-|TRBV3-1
TGTGCCAGCAGCCCCGTGGGACTAGCGTCCGAGCAGTACTTC
CASSPVGLASEQYF
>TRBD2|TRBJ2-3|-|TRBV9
TGTGCCAGCAGCATGGGACTAGCGGGGGTATCAGATACGCAGTATTTT
CASSMGLAGVSDTQYF
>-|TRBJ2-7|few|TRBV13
TGTGCCACCCAGGGGAGCCACTCCTACGAGCAGTACTTC
CATQGSHSYEQYF
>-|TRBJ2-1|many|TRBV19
TGTGCCAGCAGCATCAGCTCCTACAATGAGCAGTTCTTC
CASSISSYNEQFF
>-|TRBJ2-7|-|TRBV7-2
TGTGCCAGCAGCCTTACCGGGACGGGGCACGAGCAGTACTTC
CASSLTGTGHEQYF
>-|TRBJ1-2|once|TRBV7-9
TGTGCCAGCAGCTTAGGACACCAACTTAACTATGGCTACACCTTC
CASSLGHQLNYGYTF
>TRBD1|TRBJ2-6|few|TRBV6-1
TGTGCCAGCTTCAAGGGGGCGCGTCCAGGGGCCAACGTCCTGACTTTC
CASFKGARPGANVLTF
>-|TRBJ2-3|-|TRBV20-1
TGCAGTGCTGGTTCAGCGAGCCGCTTCACAGATACGCAGTATTTT
CSAGSASRFTDTQYF
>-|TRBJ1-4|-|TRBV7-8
TGTGCCAGCAGCCCTCGAGGAACTAATGAAAAACTGTTTTTT
CASSPRGTNEKLFF
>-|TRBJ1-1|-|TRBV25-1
TGTGCCAGCAGTGTCCACAGGGTGGCGAACACTGAAGCTTTCTTT
CASSVHRVANTEAFF
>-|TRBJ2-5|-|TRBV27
TGTGCCAGCAGTTTACTCGGGCAGACCCAGTACTTC
CASSLLGQTQYF
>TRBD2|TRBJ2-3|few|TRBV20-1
TGCAGTGCTACGACTAGCGGGGGGGTTCAAGATACGCAGTATTTT
CSATTSGGVQDTQYF
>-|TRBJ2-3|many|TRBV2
TGTGCCAGCAGTGGGATATTCACAGATACGCAGTATTTT
CASSGIFTDTQYF
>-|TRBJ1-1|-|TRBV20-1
TGCAGCTTGCTGGGGGGGAACACTGAAGCTTTCTTT
CSLLGGNTEAFF
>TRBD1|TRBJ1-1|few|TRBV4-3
TGCGCCAGCAGCCAAGAACCAGGGGGCACTGAAGCTTTCTTT
CASSQEPGGTEAFF
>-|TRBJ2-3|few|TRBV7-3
TGTGCCAGCAGCCCGAGAGCGGGTTACACAGATACGCAGTATTTT
CASSPRAGYTDTQYF
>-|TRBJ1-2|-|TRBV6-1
TGTGCCAGCAGCCAGGGACATTCCCACTATGGCTACACCTTC
CASSQGHSHYGYTF
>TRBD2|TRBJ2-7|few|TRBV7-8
TGTGCCAGCAGCTTAGGCACCTCGCTAGCGGGAGACCCGAGCTTC
CASSLGTSLAGDPSF
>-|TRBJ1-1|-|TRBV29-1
TGCAGCGTTGTGTGGCCTTTGAACACTGAAGCTTTCTTT
CSVVWPLNTEAFF
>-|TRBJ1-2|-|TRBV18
TGTGCCAGCTCACGGGACGTCTATGGCTACACCTTC
CASSRDVYGYTF
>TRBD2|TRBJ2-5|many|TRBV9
TGTGCCAGCACGTTTGCGGGAGAAGAGACCCAGTACTTC
CASTFAGEETQYF
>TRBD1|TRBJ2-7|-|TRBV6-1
TGTGCCAGCAGCCGACGACAGGGGCCCTCCTACGAGCAGTACTTC
CASSRRQGPSYEQYF
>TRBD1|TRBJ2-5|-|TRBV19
TGTGCCAGTAGTAAGGACGGACAGGGGATTTTCGGCGGCCAAGAGACCCAGTACTTC
CASSKDGQGIFGGQETQYF
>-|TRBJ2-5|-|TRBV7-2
TGTGCCAGCAGCTTTTCAGGGCGGGGGCTCCAAGAGACCCAGTACTTC
CASSFSGRGLQETQYF
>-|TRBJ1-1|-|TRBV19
TGTGCCGGTAGTCCAGCCCCGGGGAACACTGAAGCTTTCTTT
CAGSPAPGNTEAFF